This T cell receptor (beta chain) emerged from a study of OX40 agonist ivuxolimab in advanced cancers. For the study at large: Dose-escalation patients' cancers were hepatocellular carcinoma, melanoma, renal cell or head and neck cancer. Study observations and caveats: The study found that CD8+ T cells averaged more expanded clones than CD4+.

Germline V gene lookup returns CDR1 MNHNS and CDR2 SASEGT. V was pared by 7 bases and J by 7 bases, with 17 bases between. The CDR3 extends over 13 amino acids. On this clone: Antigen unknown.

Profiling relied on immunoSEQ multiplex PCR, and the TCRdb table lists in-frame clones only, not all of them. The data hold fewer than 80,000 clones, with roughly nine tenths observed a single time. V gene TRBV6-1 combines with J gene TRBJ2-7, with D possibly being TRBD1 or TRBD2 (5 bases each). The material sequenced was CD4+ or CD8+ T cells sorted from blood, taken in a trial of the OX40 agonist ivuxolimab. This clonotype was sampled from an adult with an advanced solid tumor such as melanoma, head and neck, liver or kidney cancer. The DNA of the CDR3 is TGTGCCAGCAATAGGGACCCTAAAGCAGAGCAGTACTTC. Translation gives CASNRDPKAEQYF.